A selection of T cell receptor beta chains follows, all from one sample in a study of T-cell memory formation after mild COVID-19. TCRdb analysed the 5' RACE reads with MiXCR anew, one entry per CDR3 protein. The sample records about 470,000 distinct CDR3 sequences, roughly 20% being singletons. Sequencing input: PBMCs or a T cell subset sorted from them (not recorded which). The source of these receptors is an adult woman who had mild COVID-19 (a few samples of this study predate the infection). Cell type and time point are not known. The CDR3 runs from the conserved cysteine through the conserved F or W. D genes are given only for firm matches. Size values are once, few and many counts, or a class for expanded clones, and some rows have none.

13	-	TRBV7-2	-	TRBJ1-6	TGTGCCAGCACCTTAGGGGGTAATTCACCCCTCCACTTT	CASTLGGNSPLHF
15	-	TRBV7-8	few	TRBJ1-5	TGTGCCAGCAGCTTACGCAGGGCAAGCAATCAGCCCCAGCATTTT	CASSLRRASNQPQHF
14	TRBD1	TRBV2	-	TRBJ2-2	TGTGCCAGCAGATCGGACAGGGATATCGGGGAGCTGTTTTTT	CASRSDRDIGELFF
12	-	TRBV5-5	-	TRBJ1-6	TGTGCCAGCAGCTTGGCCGAGTCACCCCTCCACTTT	CASSLAESPLHF
15	-	TRBV4-1	-	TRBJ2-3	TGCGCCAGCAAGCGTAGCTCGGGGGAGGAGGATACGCAGTATTTT	CASKRSSGEEDTQYF
15	-	TRBV4-2	-	TRBJ2-7	TGTGCCAGCAGCCAAGAGGTAGGACTTTCCTACGAGCAGTACTTC	CASSQEVGLSYEQYF
14	-	TRBV7-2	few	TRBJ2-1	TGTGCCAGCAGCTTCCGGACTATCGTCTATGAGCAGTTCTTC	CASSFRTIVYEQFF
14	-	TRBV3-1	few	TRBJ2-1	TGTGCCAGCAGCCCCCGGGACCATTACAATGAGCAGTTCTTC	CASSPRDHYNEQFF
14	-	TRBV19	few	TRBJ1-1	TGTGCCAGTAGTCACCCAGGAATGAACACTGAAGCTTTCTTT	CASSHPGMNTEAFF
14	-	TRBV15	-	TRBJ2-3	TGTGCCACCAGCAGAGGTGAGCGGGCGGCTCTCCAGTATTTT	CATSRGERAALQYF
14	-	TRBV2	few	TRBJ1-2	TGTGCCAGCAGGGCAGGGGTGGACCTCTATGGCTACACCTTC	CASRAGVDLYGYTF
13	-	TRBV7-9	many	TRBJ1-1	TGTGCCAGCAGCATAAGGGGGAACACTGAAGCTTTCTTT	CASSIRGNTEAFF
16	-	TRBV11-3	-	TRBJ2-1	TGTGCCAGCAGCTCCTGGGATATCCGCGGGTACAATGAGCAGTTCTTC	CASSSWDIRGYNEQFF
16	-	TRBV5-1	many	TRBJ2-3	TGCGCCAGCAGCTCGGGAGGGGGCCTCACCACAGATACGCAGTATTTT	CASSSGGGLTTDTQYF
17	TRBD1	TRBV6-4	many	TRBJ2-7	TGTGCCAGCAGTGACTCGCGGGGCAGGGGGCCCTCCTACGAGCAGTACTTC	CASSDSRGRGPSYEQYF
16	TRBD1	TRBV5-1	many	TRBJ2-3	TGCGCCAGCAGCTTGGGACAGGGGGCGCCGAAAGATACGCAGTATTTT	CASSLGQGAPKDTQYF
15	TRBD1	TRBV19	-	TRBJ2-3	TGTGCCAGTAGTATTGAGGGGGCCCGCACAGATACGCAGTATTTT	CASSIEGARTDTQYF
12	-	TRBV7-9	few	TRBJ1-1	TGTGCCAGCATCGGGGGTGGCACTGAAGCTTTCTTT	CASIGGGTEAFF
14	-	TRBV5-1	few	TRBJ2-3	TGCGCCAGCAGCCGAGCTAGCGCAGCAGATACGCAGTATTTT	CASSRASAADTQYF
13	-	TRBV18	-	TRBJ2-7	TGTGCCAGCCAGCGACGGCCCGTCTACGAGCAGTACTTC	CASQRRPVYEQYF
13	-	TRBV6-6	-	TRBJ1-2	TGTGCCAGCAGTCCCGGGAATCCCTATGGCTACACCTTC	CASSPGNPYGYTF
12	-	TRBV18	many	TRBJ2-7	TGTGCCAGCTCACCCTCGACCCGGGAGCAGTACTTC	CASSPSTREQYF
13	-	TRBV6-1	-	TRBJ2-2	TGTGCCAGCAGTGCATTTGGCACCGGGGAGCTGTTTTTT	CASSAFGTGELFF
13	-	TRBV6-5	few	TRBJ2-1	TGTGCCAGCAGTTACTTAGCAGAATATGAGCAGTTCTTC	CASSYLAEYEQFF
17	TRBD2	TRBV12-3/TRBV12-4	few	TRBJ2-1	TGTGCCAGCAGGGGGGGACTAGCGGGAGTCCTAGCAAATGAGCAGTTCTTC	CASRGGLAGVLANEQFF
16	TRBD2	TRBV20-1	few	TRBJ2-1	TGCAGTGCTGAGGTTTCGGGAGGGAGCCGATACAATGAGCAGTTCTTC	CSAEVSGGSRYNEQFF
12	-	TRBV20-1	-	TRBJ2-7	TGCAGTGCTAGAGAGAGGCGTCTCGAGCAGTACTTC	CSARERRLEQYF
15	-	TRBV7-9	once	TRBJ2-3	TGTGCCGGCAGCTCACCGGGACGCGGCACAGATACGCAGTATTTT	CAGSSPGRGTDTQYF
15	TRBD2	TRBV9	few	TRBJ2-2	TGTGCCAGCAGTCCTAGCGGGAGTTTCTCCGGGGAGCTGTTTTTT	CASSPSGSFSGELFF
14	TRBD1	TRBV7-6	-	TRBJ2-7	TGTGCCAGCAGCTTAGAGGGACAGGGGCGTCAGCAGTACTTC	CASSLEGQGRQQYF
16	TRBD1	TRBV3-1	once	TRBJ2-3	TGTGCCAGCAGCCCCAGGACAGGGGGCTTCACAGATACGCAGTATTTT	CASSPRTGGFTDTQYF
18	-	TRBV5-1	-	TRBJ1-1	TGCGCCAGCAGCTTTTTGGGGTCGGGTCGTCAGGCTTACACTGAAGCTTTCTTT	CASSFLGSGRQAYTEAFF
15	TRBD2	TRBV7-2	-	TRBJ2-7	TGTGCCAGCAGCTTCGGAGCGGGAGGGTACTACGAGCAGTACTTC	CASSFGAGGYYEQYF
16	-	TRBV9	few	TRBJ2-7	TGTGCCAGCAGCGAAGGGACGACCGGTAGCTCCTACGAGCAGTACTTC	CASSEGTTGSSYEQYF
14	TRBD1	TRBV9	-	TRBJ2-7	TGTGCCAGCAGCGTAGGGACAGGGAGCCACGAGCAGTACTTC	CASSVGTGSHEQYF
15	-	TRBV12-3/TRBV12-4	-	TRBJ1-3	TGTGCCAGCAGTTTCCTACAGGGTGGTGGAAACACCATATATTTT	CASSFLQGGGNTIYF
19	TRBD2	TRBV7-9	-	TRBJ2-1	TGTGCCAGCAGCCCCCGAGGACTAGCGGGGGGGCCTGTGGGGAATGAGCAGTTCTTC	CASSPRGLAGGPVGNEQFF
14	-	TRBV6-5	few	TRBJ2-1	TGTGCCAGCAGTCTAACAAGTCCGTACAATGAGCAGTTCTTC	CASSLTSPYNEQFF
14	TRBD1	TRBV2	few	TRBJ2-5	TGTGCCAGCAGTAAACAGGGGACCCAAGAGACCCAGTACTTC	CASSKQGTQETQYF
13	TRBD1	TRBV5-1	few	TRBJ1-2	TGCGCCAGCAGCCGGAACAGGGGGCGAGGCTACACCTTC	CASSRNRGRGYTF
14	TRBD1	TRBV27	many	TRBJ2-7	TGTGCCAGCAGACCAGACAGGGCCTCCTACGAGCAGTACTTC	CASRPDRASYEQYF
14	-	TRBV12-3/TRBV12-4	-	TRBJ2-5	TGTGCCAGCAGGGCAGACAGAGCCCAAGAGACCCAGTACTTC	CASRADRAQETQYF
12	-	TRBV25-1	few	TRBJ1-2	TGTGCCAGCAGTTCTGATGCAGGAGGCTACACCTTC	CASSSDAGGYTF
17	-	TRBV12-5	few	TRBJ2-1	TGTGCTAGTGGTCCAACCCGCCCCGGGGGATGGGGAAATGAGCAGTTCTTC	CASGPTRPGGWGNEQFF
17	TRBD2	TRBV7-2	-	TRBJ2-1	TGTGCCAGCAGCTTAGCGAGAAGGACTAGCGGGAACTATGAGCAGTTCTTC	CASSLARRTSGNYEQFF
16	TRBD2	TRBV20-1	many	TRBJ2-1	TGCAGTGCTCCCCGCTCGGGACTAGCGGGAAACAATGAGCAGTTCTTC	CSAPRSGLAGNNEQFF
13	-	TRBV5-1	-	TRBJ1-4	TGCGCCAGCAGTTCTACAGGGTCAGGAAAACTGTTTTTT	CASSSTGSGKLFF
13	-	TRBV5-6	many	TRBJ2-2	TGTGCCAGCAGCTTATACCCCACCGGGGAGCTGTTTTTT	CASSLYPTGELFF
12	TRBD1	TRBV19	few	TRBJ1-1	TGTGCCATTCTCCGCGACAGGGTCGAAGCTTTCTTT	CAILRDRVEAFF
15	TRBD1	TRBV15	few	TRBJ2-5	TGTGCCACCAGCAGAGTGGAAGGGGGCAGCGAGACCCAGTACTTC	CATSRVEGGSETQYF
15	TRBD2	TRBV20-1	-	TRBJ2-7	TGCAGTGCTAGGAAGGGACTAGCTGCCTCCTACGAGCAGTACTTC	CSARKGLAASYEQYF
13	-	TRBV6-1	-	TRBJ1-2	TGTGCCAGCAGTGAAGGGCGCGTAGGTGGCTACACCTTC	CASSEGRVGGYTF
14	TRBD2	TRBV7-6	few	TRBJ2-5	TGTGCCAGCAGCGTCGGGACTAGCAGAGAGACCCAGTACTTC	CASSVGTSRETQYF
17	TRBD2	TRBV7-9	-	TRBJ2-1	TGTGCCAGCAGCTCCCCGGGGGGGGGCTTTCTCTTAAATGAGCAGTTCTTC	CASSSPGGGFLLNEQFF
15	TRBD1	TRBV7-2	-	TRBJ1-2	TGTGCCAGCAGCGACCCCGGGACAGGGTTACATGGCTACACCTTC	CASSDPGTGLHGYTF
16	-	TRBV7-8	-	TRBJ1-6	TGTGCCAGCAGCGCCCAGGGTTCTTCGGGGAATTCACCCCTCCACTTT	CASSAQGSSGNSPLHF
16	-	TRBV11-2	many	TRBJ2-3	TGTGCCAGCAGATTAAGGGGAATTCTTGGCACAGATACGCAGTATTTT	CASRLRGILGTDTQYF
14	-	TRBV3-1	-	TRBJ2-3	TGTGCCAGCAGCCAGGGGGCCGGCACAGATACGCAGTATTTT	CASSQGAGTDTQYF
15	-	TRBV4-1	-	TRBJ1-5	TGCGCCAGCAGCCCTGACACGGGGGAGGGGCAGCCCCAGCATTTT	CASSPDTGEGQPQHF